Each of the 19 T cell receptor beta chains below was sequenced from the same sample in a study of blood T cell repertoires in COVID-19. Some clones are missing from TCRdb's copy, which holds only in-frame ones; the method was immunoSEQ multiplex PCR. The sample lists 390,000 or so clones, 89% occurring once. The sequenced sample was peripheral blood. The receptors come from a young woman with COVID-19, enrolled during active disease.

This chain links TRBV5-1 with TRBJ2-3; tentatively, D is TRBD2 (6 bases). V was pared by 6 bases and J by 4 bases, with 12 bases between. The CDR3 extends over 13 amino acids. CDR1 is SGHRS, CDR2 YFSETQ, per germline. CDR3 nucleotide sequence: TGCGCCAGCATGGCGGGAATTCCAGATACGCAGTATTTT. It codes for CASMAGIPDTQYF.

This clone was picked up one time. This sequence joins TRBV9 and TRBJ2-2, with 12 positions matching TRBD1. V dropped 2 bases and J dropped 5; count of bases not matched to a gene: 10. Germline CDR1 reads SGDLS; CDR2 reads YYNGEE. This CDR3 spans 18 amino acids. The CDR3 DNA follows: TGTGCCAGCAGCGTCGGGACAGGGGGCGAACGAGATACCGGGGAGCTGTTTTTT. Amino acid sequence: CASSVGTGGERDTGELFF.

The genes are TRBV6-1 and TRBJ2-4, with a possible D match to TRBD2 (5 bases). CDR1 is MNHNS and CDR2 is SASEGT in the germline V gene. V was shortened by 2 bases and J by 1 base, with 15 bases between the two germline ends. The CDR3 consists of 17 residues. The CDR3 region is CASSEMSMRVAKNIQYF. The CDR3 DNA is TGTGCCAGCAGTGAAATGAGCATGCGGGTGGCCAAAAACATTCAGTACTTC.

The rearrangement uses TRBV5-1 and TRBJ1-2; the match to TRBD1 covers 9 bases. With 4 bases clipped from V and 2 bases from J, the junction kept 12 bases outside the gene matches. The germline CDR1 and CDR2 sequences are SGHRS and YFSETQ. The CDR3 covers 17 residues. CDR3 sequence (DNA): TGCGCCAGCAGCCTGGCCGAAGGACAGGGGACGAACTATGGCTACACCTTC. It translates to CASSLAEGQGTNYGYTF. The full variable domain, completed using reference TRBV5-1 and TRBJ1-2, is KAGVTQTPRYLIKTRGQQVTLSCSPISGHRSVSWYQQTPGQGLQFLFEYFSETQRNKGNFPGRFSGRQFSNSRSEMNVSTLELGDSALYLCASSLAEGQGTNYGYTFGSGTRLTVV.

Only one count was recorded for this clone. The chain has TRBV7-2 and TRBJ1-2; 7 bases line up with TRBD1. V lost 8 bases to trimming and J lost 6 bases; unmatched junction nucleotides: 9. The CDR3 has 13 residues. Germline V lookup: CDR1 SGHTA, CDR2 FQGNSA. CDR3 protein: CASSTDRFDGYTF. For the CDR3, the DNA is TGTGCCAGCTCGACGGACAGGTTCGATGGCTACACCTTC.

This clone was found a few times. V usage is TRBV5-1 and J usage is TRBJ1-4, with D perhaps TRBD1 (6 bases). The CDR3 is 14 amino acids. The germline V gene encodes CDR1 SGHRS and CDR2 YFSETQ. V dropped 0 bases and J dropped 8 bases, with 11 bases sitting between them. CDR3: CASSLGLTGEKLFF. CDR3 nucleotide sequence: TGCGCCAGCAGCTTGGGTCTGACAGGCGAAAAACTGTTTTTT.

The V call is TRBV9, the J call TRBJ2-1, with TRBD2 matching 7 bases. This CDR3 has 16 residues. The V and J ends lost 0 bases and 1 base, in that order; junction bases with no gene match: 4. Germline V gene lookup returns CDR1 SGDLS and CDR2 YYNGEE. The CDR3 DNA is TGTGCCAGCAGCGTAGATTCGCGGGGGTCCTACAATGAGCAGTTCTTC. This translates into CASSVDSRGSYNEQFF.

V and J are TRBV7-2 and TRBJ1-6; D may be TRBD1 (6 bases). Germline CDR1 SGHTA, CDR2 FQGNSA. The CDR3 has 17 residues. Trimming left V 5 bases short and J 4 bases short, with 18 bases between. The chain's CDR3 is CASSPDGGRGYNSPLHF. The CDR3 bases are TGTGCCAGCAGCCCAGATGGGGGGAGGGGGTATAATTCACCCCTCCACTTT.

This clone was observed once. The V and J genes are TRBV5-1 and TRBJ1-5; D unresolved. V shed 4 bases and J shed 7 bases, with 15 bases lying between them. CDR3 length: 14 residues. Per germline, CDR1 SGHRS and CDR2 YFSETQ. The CDR3 nucleotides are TGCGCCAGCAGCCAAAGGGAGGGTGGGCAGCCCCAGCATTTT. It is translated as CASSQREGGQPQHF.

The CDR3 is CASSHDRASYEQYV. The DNA of the CDR3 is TGTGCCAGCAGCCACGACAGGGCGTCCTACGAGCAGTACGTC. This chain uses TRBV6-5 with TRBJ2-7, with 7 bases matching TRBD1. CDR3 size: 14 residues. J lost 1 base, V lost 6 bases, and 6 bases had no gene match. Germline CDR1 MNHEY, CDR2 SVGAGI.

The V gene is TRBV11-2, the J gene TRBJ1-2, with a weak D call TRBD1 (5 bases). The V gene lost 3 bases and the J gene lost 3 bases, with 8 bases spanning the gap. This CDR3 is built from 13 residues. CDR1 SGHAT and CDR2 FQNNGV come from the germline V gene. The CDR3 spells CASSLAGHYGYTF. CDR3 coding DNA: TGTGCCAGCAGCTTGGCAGGGCACTATGGCTACACCTTC.

This chain uses TRBV6-2 or TRBV6-3 with TRBJ2-7; maybe TRBD2 (6 bases). This CDR3 region has 15 residues. Germline V gene lookup returns CDR1 MNHEY and CDR2 SVGEGT. Trimming left V 6 bases short and J 0 bases short, with 15 bases between. CDR3 coding DNA: TGTGCCAGCAGCAGAGGGGACTCGAGCTCCTACGAGCAGTACGTC. It encodes CASSRGDSSSYEQYV.

The chain couples TRBV7-9 to TRBJ2-3; D is possibly TRBD2 (5 bases). Trimming pared 5 bases from V and 0 bases from J, leaving 12 bases between. This CDR3 has 15 residues. Germline assignment: CDR1 SEHNR and CDR2 FQNEAQ (reference sequence). The CDR3 sequence is CASSRSTGSTDTQYF. For the CDR3, the DNA is TGTGCCAGCAGCCGTAGCACGGGAAGCACAGATACGCAGTATTTT.

The chain links TRBV19 to TRBJ1-1, with a possible D match to TRBD1 (6 bases). In germline, CDR1 is LNHDA, CDR2 SQIVND (reference sequence). The CDR3 sequence is 15 residues long. Trimming left V 5 bases short and J 3 bases short, with 16 bases between. The CDR3 here is CASSGPNTGYTEAFF. CDR3 DNA sequence: TGTGCCAGTAGTGGTCCGAACACAGGGTACACTGAAGCTTTCTTT.

CDR3 coding DNA: TGCGCCAGCAGCCAAGATACAGGTGTGGGCTATGGCTACACCTTC. It codes for CASSQDTGVGYGYTF. V and J are TRBV4-3 and TRBJ1-2, with a possible D match to TRBD1 (5 bases). V was cut by 0 bases and J by 4 bases, with 12 bases left in between. The germline V gene encodes CDR1 LGHNA and CDR2 YSLEER. The CDR3 length is 15 residues.

The chain has TRBV15 and TRBJ2-1; possible D gene TRBD2, 6 bases. Trimming cost V 1 base and J 4 bases, with 14 bases left between them. CDR1 is LNHNV and CDR2 is YYDKDF in the germline V gene (reference sequence). The CDR3 runs to 16 residues. The CDR3 coding sequence is TGTGCCACCAGCAGAGTCAGCGGGCAGATGTACAATGAGCAGTTCTTC. Protein sequence: CATSRVSGQMYNEQFF.

This chain uses TRBV6-2 or TRBV6-3 with TRBJ1-3, with a weak D call TRBD1 (6 bases). Germline CDR1 and CDR2: MNHEY and SVGEGT. V lost 0 bases and J lost 4, with 16 bases in between. The CDR3 covers 17 residues. The DNA for the CDR3 is TGTGCCAGCAGTTACTCCCCCAGGGGACGGTCCGGAAACACCATATATTTT. As protein: CASSYSPRGRSGNTIYF.

The V and J genes are TRBV14 and TRBJ1-3; tentatively, D is TRBD1 (5 bases). The CDR3 is 15 amino acids. V was clipped by 0 bases and J by 4 bases, with 10 bases between them. Germline loops: CDR1 SGHDN, CDR2 FVKESK. The CDR3 region has the DNA TGTGCCAGCAGCCAAGATGGGGGGTCCGGAAACACCATATATTTT. This encodes CASSQDGGSGNTIYF. Combining the CDR3 with reference TRBV14 and TRBJ1-3 gives the whole variable domain EAGVTQFPSHSVIEKGQTVTLRCDPISGHDNLYWYRRVMGKEIKFLLHFVKESKQDESGMPNNRFLAERTGGTYSTLKVQPAELEDSGVYFCASSQDGGSGNTIYFGEGSWLTVV.

The V and J genes are TRBV4-2 and TRBJ2-1, with TRBD2 identical over 7 bases. Germline CDR1 is LGHNA and CDR2 is YNFKEQ. The CDR3 covers 19 residues. The J segment lost 0 bases and the V segment lost 4 bases, leaving 15 bases of the junction unmatched. The CDR3 coding sequence is TGTGCCAGCAGCCGCGGATTTTCTAGCGGAGTGAGCTCCTACAATGAGCAGTTCTTC. Amino acids: CASSRGFSSGVSSYNEQFF.